The 2 T cell receptor beta chains reported below all come from one sample, sequenced in a study of T cell responses to AZD1222 COVID-19 vaccine. Generated by immunoSEQ multiplex PCR, the TCRdb table keeps only in-frame clones and is missing some. This sample has roughly 150,000 clones; approximately 89% occur once, and the top ten carry about 4.2%. Sample: peripheral blood, taken on day 0 of AZD1222 vaccination. These receptors all come from an adult in good health.

This chain joins TRBV5-1 and TRBJ2-2; 14 bases match TRBD2. V dropped 3 bases and J dropped 1; count of bases not matched to a gene: 2. The CDR3 covers 17 residues. Germline lookup yields CDR1 SGHRS and CDR2 YFSETQ. CDR3 in DNA: TGCGCCAGCAGCTCAGGACTAGCGGGAGGGAACACCGGGGAGCTGTTTTTT. Amino acids: CASSSGLAGGNTGELFF.

The rearrangement links TRBV11-2 to TRBJ2-7; 11 nucleotides line up with TRBD2. The CDR3 contains 18 residues. The V segment lost 1 base and the J segment 5 bases; nucleotides outside the gene matches: 13. The V gene's germline CDR1 is SGHAT and CDR2 FQNNGV. The CDR3 loop reads CASSLVAALAGGPHEQYF. In DNA, the CDR3 is TGTGCCAGCAGCTTAGTGGCCGCGTTAGCGGGAGGGCCCCACGAGCAGTACTTC.